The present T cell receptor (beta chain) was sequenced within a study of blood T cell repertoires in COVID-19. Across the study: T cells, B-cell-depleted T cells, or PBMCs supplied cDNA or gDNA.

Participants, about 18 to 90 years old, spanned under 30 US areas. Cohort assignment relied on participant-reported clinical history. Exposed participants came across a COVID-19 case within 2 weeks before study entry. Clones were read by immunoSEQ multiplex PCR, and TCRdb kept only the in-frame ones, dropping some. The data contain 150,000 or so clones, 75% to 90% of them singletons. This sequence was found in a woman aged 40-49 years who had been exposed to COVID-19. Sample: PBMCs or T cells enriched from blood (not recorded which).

The CDR3 nucleotides are TGTGCCAGCATCAACAGCGGGGGGGCTGGAAACACCATATATTTT. It translates to CASINSGGAGNTIYF. The chain uses TRBV6-5 and TRBJ1-3; a weak D match, TRBD1 (5 bases). Trimming removed 7 bases at V and 2 bases at J, with 15 bases between. Germline CDR1 MNHEY, CDR2 SVGAGI. The CDR3 length is 15 residues.